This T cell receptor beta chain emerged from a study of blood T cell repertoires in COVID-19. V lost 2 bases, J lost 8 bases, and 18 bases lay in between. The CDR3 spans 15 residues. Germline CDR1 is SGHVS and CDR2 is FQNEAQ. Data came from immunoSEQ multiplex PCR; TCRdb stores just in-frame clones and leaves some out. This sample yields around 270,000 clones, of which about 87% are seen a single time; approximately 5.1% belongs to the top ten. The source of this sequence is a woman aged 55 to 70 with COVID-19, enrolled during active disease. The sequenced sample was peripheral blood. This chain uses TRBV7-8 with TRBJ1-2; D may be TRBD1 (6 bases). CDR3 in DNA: TGTGCCAGCAGCTTAACAGGACAGTCGAAGTACGGCTACACCTTC. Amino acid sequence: CASSLTGQSKYGYTF.